The next 12 T cell receptor beta chains were all read from a single sample in a study of cytomegalovirus exposure and HLA in healthy donors. The study ran its PCR with 60 Vbeta and 13 Jbeta primers. TCRdb keeps only in-frame clones here, not all; method: immunoSEQ multiplex PCR. The sample has about 85,000 clones; approximately 80% are singletons. The source material was PBMCs. Source of these receptors: a woman aged 45 to 65 in good health and CMV-seropositive.

This clone was seen at least ten times. V is TRBV6-1 and J is TRBJ2-2, with 10 bases lining up with TRBD2. Per the germline V gene, CDR1 is MNHNS and CDR2 is SASEGT. The junction had 4 bases not matched to a gene; V was cut back by 1 base and J by 5 bases. The CDR3 runs 16 residues. The CDR3, as DNA: TGTGCCAGCAGTGAAGAAGCGGGAGGGCGAACCGGGGAGCTGTTTTTT. Amino acid sequence: CASSEEAGGRTGELFF.

This chain joins TRBV19 and TRBJ2-2, with TRBD2 identical over 13 bases. Trimming at V came to 9 bases and at J to 1 base, leaving 11 bases not matched to a gene. The CDR3 spans 18 residues. Germline V lookup: CDR1 LNHDA, CDR2 SQIVND (reference sequence). In DNA, the CDR3 is TGTGCCAGACAGGGCGGGACTAGCGGGATGTGGAACACCGGGGAGCTGTTTTTT. This translates into CARQGGTSGMWNTGELFF.

The chain is built from TRBV11-2 and TRBJ1-1; 10 bases are shared with TRBD1. The CDR3 consists of 16 residues. V shed 4 bases, J shed 2 bases, and the junction held 7 bases outside the gene matches. Germline CDR1 is SGHAT and CDR2 is FQNNGV. The CDR3 protein is CASSSRMTGGNTEAFF. The CDR3 region has the DNA TGTGCCAGCAGCTCGCGGATGACAGGGGGCAACACTGAAGCTTTCTTT.

The chain couples TRBV19 to TRBJ2-1; tentatively, D is TRBD2 (6 bases). Trimming shortened V by 3 bases and J by 4 bases, and 13 bases separated the two germline ends. From germline, CDR1 is LNHDA and CDR2 SQIVND (reference sequence). The CDR3 has 15 residues. This chain's CDR3 is CASSIYTGLYNEQFF. The CDR3 nucleotides are TGTGCCAGTAGTATCTACACGGGACTTTACAATGAGCAGTTCTTC.

This chain joins TRBV11-2 and TRBJ1-1, with 8 bases aligning to TRBD1. The germline V gene has CDR1 SGHAT and CDR2 FQNNGV. The CDR3 spans 14 residues. J lost 2 bases, V lost 4 bases, and 3 bases had no gene match. As DNA, the CDR3 is TGTGCCAGCAGCTCGACAGGGGATAACACTGAAGCTTTCTTT. Residues: CASSSTGDNTEAFF.

This chain connects TRBV4-1 to TRBJ1-2; 7 bases fit TRBD1. From germline, CDR1 is MGHRA and CDR2 YSYEKL. The V and J ends lost 10 bases and 4 bases, in that order; junction bases with no gene match: 9. The CDR3 sequence is 13 residues long. CDR3 amino acids: CATSNRGGYGYTF. The CDR3 DNA follows: TGCGCCACCTCGAACAGGGGAGGCTATGGCTACACCTTC.

The chain has TRBV7-9 and TRBJ2-5, with D uncertain. This CDR3 comprises 14 residues. Germline V gene sequence: CDR1 SEHNR, CDR2 FQNEAQ (reference sequence). The V end was cut by 7 bases, the J end by 1 base, with 13 bases between. CDR3 region: CASTNPGSQETQYF. CDR3 in DNA: TGTGCCAGCACCAATCCCGGTTCCCAAGAGACCCAGTACTTC.

J is TRBJ2-7 and V is TRBV7-8, with a tentative D call TRBD2 (5 bases). Trimming left V 5 bases short and J 4 bases short, with 12 bases between. From germline, CDR1 is SGHVS and CDR2 FQNEAQ. The CDR3 loop spans 13 amino acids. The CDR3 is CASSQPGNYEQYF. The CDR3 DNA follows: TGTGCCAGCAGCCAACCCGGGAATTACGAGCAGTACTTC.

In its sample, this clone was seen a few times. The chain carries TRBV4-2 and TRBJ2-1; 9 positions match TRBD2. J was trimmed by 4 bases and V by 0 bases; bases with no gene match: 4. The germline V gene has CDR1 LGHNA and CDR2 YNFKEQ. CDR3 size: 16 residues. CDR3 sequence (DNA): TGTGCCAGCAGCCAAGACCCGGCGGGGGGGTACAATGAGCAGTTCTTC. Amino acids: CASSQDPAGGYNEQFF.

The chain employs TRBV13 and TRBJ2-4; D remains unclear. Germline V gene data show CDR1 as PRHDT and CDR2 as FYEKMQ (reference sequence). This CDR3 is 13 amino acids long. The ends were cut back, 5 bases at V and 5 bases at J, with 10 bases in the middle. CDR3: CASSPVGQNIQYF. CDR3 nucleotide sequence: TGTGCCAGCAGCCCCGTGGGCCAAAACATTCAGTACTTC. The entire variable domain, with the rest obtained from reference TRBV13 and TRBJ2-4, is as follows: AAGVIQSPRHLIKEKRETATLKCYPIPRHDTVYWYQQGPGQDPQFLISFYEKMQSDKGSIPDRFSAQQFSDYHSELNMSSLELGDSALYFCASSPVGQNIQYFGAGTRLSVL.

This clone came up once. A read error may account for a junction end that differs from germline. The rearrangement links TRBV7-2 to TRBJ2-3; 12 bases line up with TRBD2. The germline V gene encodes CDR1 SGHTA and CDR2 FQGNSA. The CDR3 spans 19 residues. The CDR3 region is CASTLGWASGGALADTQYF. The CDR3 DNA follows: TGTGCCAGCACCTTAGGGTGGGCTAGCGGGGGGGCCTTGGCAGATACGCAGTATTTT.

This chain uses TRBV9 with TRBJ2-3; 11 bases map to TRBD2. The CDR3 consists of 16 residues. CDR1 and CDR2 from the germline V gene are SGDLS and YYNGEE. V was clipped by 0 bases and J by 4 bases; unmatched bases: 4. DNA of the CDR3: TGTGCCAGCAGCGTAGTTAGCGGGGGGGCTGCAGATACGCAGTATTTT. It specifies CASSVVSGGAADTQYF.